Below, 10 T cell receptor beta chains from the same sample are listed, as sequenced in a study of blood T cell repertoires in COVID-19. Sequencing used immunoSEQ multiplex PCR; TCRdb keeps in-frame clones, though not all of them. The data show 200,000 to 250,000 clones, approximately 86% seen once. Sequencing used PBMCs or T cells enriched from blood (not recorded which). These TCRs come from a man aged 18 to 29 with acute COVID-19.

The chain couples TRBV28 to TRBJ2-1; the match to TRBD2 covers 8 bases. V lost 5 bases and J lost 9; bases outside the gene matches: 12. The germline gives CDR1 MDHEN, CDR2 SYDVKM. The CDR3 runs to 15 residues. CDR3 DNA sequence: TGTGCCAGCAGTCCAGCGGGAGAGCCCCCTACTGAGCAGTTCTTC. Residues: CASSPAGEPPTEQFF.

The V and J genes are TRBV12-3 or TRBV12-4 and TRBJ1-2; tentatively, D is TRBD1 (6 bases). Trimming pared 7 bases from V and 2 bases from J, leaving 11 bases between. CDR3 length equals 13 residues. The CDR3 DNA follows: TGTGCCAGCACTTGGACAGCGAACTATGGCTACACCTTC. It codes for CASTWTANYGYTF.

This chain connects TRBV28 to TRBJ1-2, with 9 nucleotides matching TRBD1. V shed 3 bases, J shed 4 bases, and the junction held 6 bases outside the gene matches. CDR3 size: 15 residues. In germline, CDR1 is MDHEN, CDR2 SYDVKM. The CDR3 reads CASSFRDRVFYGYTF. For the CDR3, the DNA is TGTGCCAGCAGTTTCCGGGACAGGGTATTCTATGGCTACACCTTC.

This chain connects TRBV6-4 to TRBJ2-1, with TRBD2 matching 8 bases. Losses at the gene ends were 4 bases for V and 6 bases for J; bases not matched to a gene: 2. Germline V gene sequence: CDR1 MRHNA, CDR2 SNTAGT. The CDR3 has 13 amino acids. CDR3 sequence reads: CASSAGTSNEQFF. The CDR3 region has the DNA TGTGCCAGCAGTGCCGGGACTAGCAATGAGCAGTTCTTC.

The V gene is TRBV7-9, the J gene TRBJ2-7; D is ambiguous. Germline V lookup: CDR1 SEHNR, CDR2 FQNEAQ (reference sequence). This CDR3 has 14 residues. V was clipped by 2 bases and J by 3 bases, with 11 bases between them. The CDR3 DNA reads as TGTGCCAGCAGCTTATCAGGCAGCCTCTACGAGCAGTACTTC. It codes for CASSLSGSLYEQYF.

This clone turned up a few times. The chain links TRBV15 to TRBJ2-7; TRBD2 agrees at 8 bases. V dropped 2 bases and J dropped 3; count of bases not matched to a gene: 9. Germline V gene lookup returns CDR1 LNHNV and CDR2 YYDKDF (reference sequence). This CDR3 has 16 amino acids. Written as DNA, the CDR3 is TGTGCCACCAGCAGACCGCCGGGACTAGATTACTACGAGCAGTACTTC. Its translation is CATSRPPGLDYYEQYF.

This clone was found once. The rearrangement links TRBV30 to TRBJ2-3; 10 bases are a match to TRBD1. This CDR3 spans 13 amino acids. The trim removed 5 bases at V and 2 bases at J, leaving 1 base unmatched. Germline-derived CDR1 and CDR2 are GTSNPN and SVGIG (reference sequence). The CDR3 loop is CAWGQGDTDTQYF. CDR3 nucleotides: TGTGCCTGGGGACAGGGGGACACAGATACGCAGTATTTT.

The genes are TRBV4-1 and TRBJ2-7; weak D call: TRBD1 (5 bases). The V and J ends lost 0 bases and 1 base respectively, with 13 bases between them. The CDR3 is 16 amino acids. Germline V gene data show CDR1 as MGHRA and CDR2 as YSYEKL. The CDR3: CASSQDWTDTSYEQYF. CDR3 nucleotide sequence: TGCGCCAGCAGCCAAGATTGGACGGACACTTCCTACGAGCAGTACTTC.

The rearrangement links TRBV11-2 to TRBJ2-7; 7 positions match TRBD2. The CDR3 spans 15 residues. V lost 1 base, J lost 2 bases, and 5 bases stayed unmatched. Germline V gene lookup returns CDR1 SGHAT and CDR2 FQNNGV. The CDR3 bases are TGTGCCAGCAGCTTAGTGACGGGAGGTACCTACGAGCAGTACTTC. Translating gives CASSLVTGGTYEQYF.

The chain employs TRBV27 and TRBJ2-1; 12 bases match TRBD1. The germline CDR1 and CDR2 sequences are MNHEY and SMNVEV (reference sequence). V lost 5 bases, J lost 8 bases, and 7 bases stayed unmatched. This CDR3 contains 15 residues. The CDR3 DNA sequence: TGTGCCAGCAGTCCCCCAGGGACAGGGGGCTATGAGCAGTTCTTC. It yields the protein CASSPPGTGGYEQFF.